One sample yielded the 27 T cell receptor beta chains listed below, sequenced in a study of cytomegalovirus exposure and HLA in healthy donors. It was with 60 Vbeta and 13 Jbeta primers that the PCR ran. The protocol was immunoSEQ multiplex PCR, while the TCRdb copy is restricted to in-frame clones and leaves out a portion. The sample shows 100,000 to 150,000 clones, about 80% of them seen only once. Input material: PBMCs. The source is a girl between 2 and 10 years old in good health and CMV-seronegative.

The chain is built from TRBV5-8 and TRBJ1-2; TRBD1 matches at 9 bases. V dropped 4 bases and J dropped 5; count of bases not matched to a gene: 6. The germline V gene encodes CDR1 SGHTS and CDR2 YDEGEE. The CDR3 loop spans 14 amino acids. The CDR3 nucleotides read TGTGCCAGCAGCCCCGGGACAGGGATGTATGGCTACACCTTC. It is translated as CASSPGTGMYGYTF.

This clone was counted once. The V call is TRBV19, the J call TRBJ2-1; D gene unclear. This CDR3 has 16 residues. Trimming took 3 bases from V and 0 from J, leaving 12 bases between them. Germline V gives CDR1 LNHDA, CDR2 SQIVND (reference sequence). DNA for the CDR3: TGTGCCAGTAGTATCGGCGAACTAAACTCCTACAATGAGCAGTTCTTC. Protein: CASSIGELNSYNEQFF.

With regard to this clone: A junction end diverges from the germline sequence, so it may reflect a read error. The CDR3 loop is CAWTYPQGARSF. CDR3 bases: TGTGCCTGGACCTACCCCCAGGGGGCGAGGTCCTTC. The chain couples TRBV30 to TRBJ1-2; 8 bases are a match to TRBD1. The CDR3 covers 12 residues. CDR1 is GTSNPN, CDR2 SVGIG, per germline (reference sequence).

V usage is TRBV29-1 and J usage is TRBJ2-5, with D possibly matching TRBD1 (5 bases). TRBJ2-7 matches the DNA end more closely, so the J call is doubtful. Germline loops: CDR1 SQVTM, CDR2 ANQGSEA. The CDR3 is 14 amino acids. CDR3 loop: CSVEDAHRPYEQYF. The DNA for the CDR3 is TGCAGCGTTGAAGATGCTCACAGGCCCTACGAGCAGTACTTC.

This rearrangement joins TRBV29-1 to TRBJ2-3; TRBD1 matches 7 bases. The junction had 9 bases not matched to a gene; V was cut back by 7 bases and J by 5 bases. From germline, CDR1 is SQVTM and CDR2 ANQGSEA. The CDR3 consists of 13 residues. The CDR3 DNA reads as TGCAGCGCAAAGACAGGGTGGGGAGATACGCAGTATTTT. This sequence encodes CSAKTGWGDTQYF.

This clone was observed a single time. The chain uses TRBV6-5 and TRBJ1-5, with D possibly TRBD1 on 6 matching bases. The CDR3 runs to 12 residues. Trimming took off 8 bases at V and 4 bases at J, with 9 bases between the two ends. Looked up from germline, CDR1 is MNHEY and CDR2 is SVGAGI. CDR3 sequence reads: CASGTPNQPQHF. For the CDR3, the DNA is TGTGCCAGCGGGACACCAAATCAGCCCCAGCATTTT.

The gene calls are TRBV6-5 and TRBJ2-7; 14 bases map to TRBD2. Germline-derived CDR1 and CDR2 are MNHEY and SVGAGI. The ends lost 4 bases at V and 5 bases at J; junction bases unmatched: 1. The CDR3 contains 14 residues. CDR3 DNA: TGTGCCAGCAGTTTGGGACTAGCGGGAGACGAGCAGTACTTC. The encoded protein is CASSLGLAGDEQYF.

The J gene is TRBJ1-6, the V gene TRBV4-3; a weak D match, TRBD1 (5 bases). Per the germline V gene, CDR1 is LGHNA and CDR2 is YSLEER. The length of the CDR3 is 15 residues. V was clipped by 1 base and J by 10 bases, with 14 bases between them. The CDR3: CASSQGAQGRSPLHF. Written as DNA, the CDR3 is TGCGCCAGCAGCCAAGGGGCGCAGGGTCGGTCACCCCTCCACTTT.

The V and J genes are TRBV19 and TRBJ2-3; 7 bases are a match to TRBD2. Germline lookup yields CDR1 LNHDA and CDR2 SQIVND (reference sequence). Trimming took 5 bases from V and 3 from J; bases not matched to a gene: 14. This CDR3 comprises 17 residues. CDR3 DNA: TGTGCCAGTAGTGTGTACGGAGCTAGCGGTAGTACAGATACGCAGTATTTT. Its translation: CASSVYGASGSTDTQYF.

J is TRBJ1-1 and V is TRBV30, with 7 nucleotides matching TRBD1. V was clipped by 1 base and J by 6 bases; unmatched bases: 5. CDR3 length equals 13 residues. Germline V gene lookup returns CDR1 GTSNPN and CDR2 SVGIG (reference sequence). Written as DNA, the CDR3 is TGTGCCTGGAGTGACAGGGGTGACGCTGAAGCTTTCTTT. It yields the protein CAWSDRGDAEAFF.

J is TRBJ2-1 and V is TRBV7-9; D call uncertain. Germline V CDR1 and CDR2: SEHNR, FQNEAQ (reference sequence). V was pared by 4 bases and J by 6 bases, with 19 bases between. The CDR3 consists of 16 residues. The CDR3 spells CASSSFASHSGNEQFF. The CDR3 bases are TGTGCCAGCAGCTCCTTCGCCTCGCACTCGGGCAATGAGCAGTTCTTC.

The rearrangement joins TRBV5-4 to TRBJ2-3; 7 nucleotides agree with TRBD1. V was clipped by 4 bases and J by 6 bases; unmatched bases: 17. The germline CDR1 and CDR2 sequences are SGHNT and YYREEE (reference sequence). This CDR3 contains 17 residues. DNA for the CDR3: TGTGCCAGCAGCCGTCCCACTCTTACAGGGGTCGCTGATACGCAGTATTTT. Residues: CASSRPTLTGVADTQYF.

This rearrangement joins TRBV19 to TRBJ1-1; TRBD1 matches 7 bases. With 7 bases clipped from V and 2 bases from J, the junction kept 4 bases outside the gene matches. The CDR3 spans 13 residues. Germline V gives CDR1 LNHDA, CDR2 SQIVND (reference sequence). CDR3 nucleotide sequence: TGTGCCAGTAAGGACAGGCCTAACACTGAAGCTTTCTTT. Protein product: CASKDRPNTEAFF.

J is TRBJ1-2 and V is TRBV5-6, with D possibly TRBD1 on 6 matching bases. The CDR3 length is 12 residues. V lost 7 bases and J 4 bases, leaving 11 bases between the germline ends. The V gene's germline CDR1 is SGHDT and CDR2 YYEEEE. Here the CDR3 reads CASSQGLYGYTF. The DNA for the CDR3 is TGTGCCAGCTCCCAGGGGCTCTATGGCTACACCTTC.

The CDR3 DNA is TGTGCCAGCAGCTTTGGGGGGGCCTGGTTCGCGAACACCGGGGAGCTGTTTTTT. This translates into CASSFGGAWFANTGELFF. This sequence joins TRBV5-6 and TRBJ2-2, with TRBD2 as a possible D gene (7 bases). In germline, CDR1 is SGHDT, CDR2 YYEEEE. Deletions cut 2 bases from V and 0 bases from J, with 17 bases between. The CDR3 loop spans 18 amino acids.

This chain links TRBV7-9 with TRBJ1-1, with D unresolved. The CDR3 consists of 15 residues. Between the trimmed V and J ends, which lost 4 bases and 3 bases, there was a span of 15 bases. Germline assignment: CDR1 SEHNR and CDR2 FQNEAQ (reference sequence). The chain's CDR3 is CASSSPGLSDTEAFF. The CDR3 DNA is TGTGCCAGCAGCTCTCCCGGACTGTCTGACACTGAAGCTTTCTTT.

Only a few counts were recorded for this clone. This rearrangement joins TRBV5-1 to TRBJ2-3; TRBD2 matches 10 bases. With V trimmed by 7 bases and J by 6 bases, 11 bases remained unmatched. The CDR3 contains 15 residues. Germline CDR1 is SGHRS and CDR2 is YFSETQ. Here the CDR3 DNA reads TGCGCCAGCTTTGTTTCCAGCGGGGGGGCGGATACGCAGTATTTT. This sequence encodes CASFVSSGGADTQYF.

This clone was counted only a few times. The chain links TRBV6-6 to TRBJ2-7; 8 bases map to TRBD1. The V and J ends lost 2 bases and 2 bases, in that order; junction bases with no gene match: 5. Germline-derived CDR1 and CDR2 are MNHNY and SVGAGI (reference sequence). The CDR3 has 15 amino acids. CDR3 residues: CASSYEGRGPYEQYF. The CDR3 nucleotides are TGTGCCAGCAGTTACGAGGGCAGGGGGCCCTACGAGCAGTACTTC.

This clone was observed a few times. The chain is built from TRBV29-1 and TRBJ1-4; TRBD1 might be the D (5 bases). Trimming took off 0 bases at V and 8 bases at J, with 22 bases between the two ends. This CDR3 has 17 amino acids. Germline CDR1 SQVTM, CDR2 ANQGSEA. CDR3 in DNA: TGCAGCGTTGAAGATCGGCGGATCGCGGGGCTTGGGGAAAAACTGTTTTTT. Protein sequence: CSVEDRRIAGLGEKLFF.

This rearrangement joins TRBV7-9 to TRBJ1-2, with TRBD1 matching over 11 bases. This CDR3 has 13 amino acids. The ends lost 5 bases at V and 8 bases at J; junction bases unmatched: 4. Germline assignment: CDR1 SEHNR and CDR2 FQNEAQ (reference sequence). CDR3: CASSRDRGTGYTF. For the CDR3, the DNA is TGTGCCAGCAGCAGGGACAGGGGGACAGGCTACACCTTC.

The genes are TRBV6-1 and TRBJ2-7, with D tentatively TRBD2 (6 bases). CDR3 length: 15 residues. V lost 6 bases to trimming and J lost 4 bases, with 19 bases between them. The germline gives CDR1 MNHNS, CDR2 SASEGT. The CDR3 nucleotides read TGTGCCAGCAGCGCGCTGGCTAGCGTGGGGTACGAGCAGTACTTC. It encodes CASSALASVGYEQYF.

The chain couples TRBV4-1 to TRBJ1-5; TRBD1 is a possible D gene (5 bases). V was clipped by 0 bases and J by 9 bases, with 12 bases between them. CDR1 MGHRA and CDR2 YSYEKL come from the germline V gene. The CDR3 has 14 amino acids. The CDR3 DNA reads TGCGCCAGCAGCCAAGATCAGGGTTTAGGGCCCCAGCATTTT. Its protein product is CASSQDQGLGPQHF.

The sample holds one count of this clone. V gene TRBV4-2 combines with J gene TRBJ2-7; 11 nucleotides align to TRBD1. The V gene's germline CDR1 is LGHNA and CDR2 YNFKEQ. This CDR3 has 16 residues. V lost 0 bases to trimming and J lost 3 bases; unmatched junction nucleotides: 4. CDR3 sequence reads: CASSQDRTGGLYEQYF. The CDR3 DNA reads TGTGCCAGCAGCCAAGACAGGACAGGGGGCCTCTACGAGCAGTACTTC.

The V gene is TRBV7-2, the J gene TRBJ1-1, with TRBD1 identical over 9 bases. V shed 1 base, J shed 5 bases, and the junction held 8 bases outside the gene matches. The CDR3 extends over 16 amino acids. CDR1 is SGHTA and CDR2 is FQGNSA in the germline V gene. CDR3 bases: TGTGCCAGCAGCTTAGTTTCCGGACAGGGGAGTACTGAAGCTTTCTTT. As protein: CASSLVSGQGSTEAFF.

This clone was counted a few times. The chain recombines TRBV5-4 with TRBJ1-1; 8 bases align to TRBD1. Unmatched junction bases numbered 15, after V lost 6 bases and J lost 8 bases. Germline V gene sequence: CDR1 SGHNT, CDR2 YYREEE (reference sequence). The CDR3 loop spans 15 amino acids. CDR3 in amino acids: CASTPVEDDRGEAFF. CDR3 nucleotides: TGTGCCAGCACCCCCGTTGAGGATGACAGGGGCGAAGCTTTCTTT.

The chain carries TRBV10-2 and TRBJ1-2; D remains unclear. CDR1 is WSHSY and CDR2 is SAAADI in the germline V gene. This CDR3 contains 18 residues. V lost 3 bases, J lost 0 bases, and 20 bases lay in between. CDR3 nucleotide sequence: TGCGCCAGCAGTGACCCCTATATTACAGAGTCAACTAACTATGGCTACACCTTC. Protein product: CASSDPYITESTNYGYTF.

The chain has TRBV29-1 and TRBJ1-1, with D unresolved. Trimming shortened V by 4 bases and J by 4 bases, and 19 bases separated the two germline ends. The CDR3 length is 15 residues. Per germline, CDR1 SQVTM and CDR2 ANQGSEA. CDR3 in DNA: TGCAGCGTTGTTGGGTTGGGCATGGCGAGCACTGAAGCTTTCTTT. Encoded protein: CSVVGLGMASTEAFF.